These T cell receptor beta chains were read from a single sample in a study of CD8+ T cells in alopecia areata. Profiled with immunoSEQ multiplex PCR; TCRdb holds only in-frame clones, not every one. The sample consists of around 140,000 clones, roughly 46% of them appearing once. The input for sequencing was CD4+ T cells sorted from blood, taken at week 0. The receptors here all came from a human donor with alopecia areata. Each CDR3 is given with its conserved first and last residue. A D gene is named only where the DNA matches it firmly. For some rows the clone size is stated as once, few or many, or as a class when expanded; others skip it.

many	TRBV14	TRBJ1-5	-	13	TGTGCCAGCAGCCAAGGGCTCGGTCAGCCCCAGCATTTT	CASSQGLGQPQHF
few	TRBV29-1	TRBJ2-1	TRBD2	19	TGCAGCGTAGCTGGAAGGTTGACTAGCGGAGCCGTCTCCTACAATGAGCAGTTCTTC	CSVAGRLTSGAVSYNEQFF
-	TRBV27	TRBJ2-3	-	14	TGTGCCAGCAGTTTATCGTTACCGGCAGATACGCAGTATTTT	CASSLSLPADTQYF
few	TRBV27	TRBJ2-3	TRBD2	16	TGTGCCAGCAGCGCTAGCGGGAGGCGGTTCACAGATACGCAGTATTTT	CASSASGRRFTDTQYF
-	TRBV29-1	TRBJ2-7	-	14	TGCAGCGCCCAACTGGGACACCTCTCCTACGAGCAGTACTTC	CSAQLGHLSYEQYF
few	TRBV4-2	TRBJ2-3	-	13	TGTGCCAGCAGCTTAGCGCAGGGCCAGACGCAGTATTTT	CASSLAQGQTQYF
-	TRBV6-5	TRBJ2-7	-	11	TGTGCCAGCAGCGGGTTGTCCCACCTAGGGTTC	CASSGLSHLGF
-	TRBV30	TRBJ2-5	TRBD2	14	TGTGCCTGGAGTGTAACGGGAGGCCGAGAGACCCAGTACTTC	CAWSVTGGRETQYF
-	TRBV28	TRBJ1-5	-	14	TGTGCCAGCAGTTTCGGTCAGGCCGTCACGGCCCAGCATTTT	CASSFGQAVTAQHF
-	TRBV7-9	TRBJ2-1	-	13	TGTGCCAGCAGCCACGAGGGGTACAATGAGCAGTTCTTC	CASSHEGYNEQFF
-	TRBV19	TRBJ2-2	TRBD1	15	TGTGCCAGTAGTATCACAGGGGGAATAACCGGGGAGCTGTTTTTT	CASSITGGITGELFF
-	TRBV4-2	TRBJ2-1	-	17	TGTGCCAGCAGCCAAGTTGGACATAACCCCTCCTACAATGAGCAGTTCTTC	CASSQVGHNPSYNEQFF
-	TRBV7-2	TRBJ1-5	TRBD1	15	TGTGCCAGCAGCCCACAGGGGGCCCTCAATCAGCCCCAGCATTTT	CASSPQGALNQPQHF
-	TRBV7-2	TRBJ2-7	TRBD2	16	TGTGCCAGCAGCTACGAGACCGGGACTAGTGTCTACGAGCAGTACTTC	CASSYETGTSVYEQYF
-	TRBV5-1	TRBJ2-7	TRBD1	15	TGCGCCAGCAGTTTCACCGGGACAGGGACCTACGAGCAGTACTTC	CASSFTGTGTYEQYF
-	TRBV28	TRBJ2-7	-	11	TGTGCCAGCAAGGTGAACTACGAGCAGTACTTC	CASKVNYEQYF
once	TRBV30	TRBJ1-1	-	15	TGTGCCTGGAGTCGTCGGGGGGCCTCGAACACTGAAGCTTTCTTT	CAWSRRGASNTEAFF
-	TRBV5-1	TRBJ2-2	-	15	TGCGCCAGCAGCTTGTGGGGCAGGTCGGCCGGGGAGCTGTTTTTT	CASSLWGRSAGELFF
-	TRBV30	TRBJ1-5	-	13	TGTGCCTGGAGTGTGCAACGAGATCAGCCCCAGCATTTT	CAWSVQRDQPQHF
few	TRBV18	TRBJ2-7	-	12	TGTGCCAGCTCACCACGGCGGGAAGAGCAGTACTTC	CASSPRREEQYF
-	TRBV2	TRBJ2-2	-	14	TGTGCCAGCACGGGACTCATGAACACCGGGGAGCTGTTTTTT	CASTGLMNTGELFF
-	TRBV5-1	TRBJ1-5	-	16	TGCGCCAGCAGCTTGGACGGCGGATATAGCAATCAGCCCCAGCATTTT	CASSLDGGYSNQPQHF
once	TRBV7-2	TRBJ2-5	TRBD2	16	TGTGCCAGCAGCTTAACAGGACTAGCGGGACAGGAGACCCAGTACTTC	CASSLTGLAGQETQYF
-	TRBV29-1	TRBJ2-3	TRBD2	15	TGCAGCGTTGCGGGGACTAGAGACGTCCCAGATACGCAGTATTTT	CSVAGTRDVPDTQYF
-	TRBV27	TRBJ2-7	-	15	TGTGCCAGCAGCGTTAGCGGAGGAGGTCTCTTGCAGCAGTACTTC	CASSVSGGGLLQQYF
-	TRBV29-1	TRBJ2-7	-	12	TGCAGCGTTGAAGCAGGCTCCTACGAGCAGTACTTC	CSVEAGSYEQYF
-	TRBV30	TRBJ2-5	-	14	TGTGCCTGGAGTATTAGGGTCGGGCAAGAGACCCAGTACTTC	CAWSIRVGQETQYF
-	TRBV7-2	TRBJ2-1	-	11	TGTGCCAGCAGCTTGGGAGATGAGCAGTTCTTC	CASSLGDEQFF
-	TRBV4-1	TRBJ2-3	TRBD1	16	TGCGCCAGCAGCCGTGGACAGGGGGTAGGCACAGATACGCAGTATTTT	CASSRGQGVGTDTQYF
-	TRBV15	TRBJ2-5	TRBD2	20	TGTGCCACCAGCAGAGATTTTGGGACTAGCGGGTCCGAAGCTGAGGAGACCCAGTACTTC	CATSRDFGTSGSEAEETQYF
few	TRBV11-2	TRBJ1-1	-	13	TGTGCCAGCAGCACCTTCCGGGCAACTGAAGCTTTCTTT	CASSTFRATEAFF
few	TRBV29-1	TRBJ2-7	-	14	TGCAGCGTTTTGACAGGATGGCCAAGATACGAGCAGTACTTC	CSVLTGWPRYEQYF
few	TRBV5-6	TRBJ2-1	-	15	TGTGCCAGCAGCTTGTGGAGGGGGCGCAAAAATGAGCAGTTCTTC	CASSLWRGRKNEQFF
-	TRBV27	TRBJ2-7	-	15	TGTGCCAGCAGTTTAGGGACGGGGAAGGTCTACGAGCAGTACTTC	CASSLGTGKVYEQYF
-	TRBV2	TRBJ2-5	TRBD2	16	TGTGCCAGCAGTGTAAGGACTAGCGGGAGCGGAGAGACCCAGTACTTC	CASSVRTSGSGETQYF
-	TRBV29-1	TRBJ1-2	-	12	TGCAGCGCAGCTACAGGTGCCTATGGCTACACCTTC	CSAATGAYGYTF
-	TRBV4-2	TRBJ2-2	-	17	TGTGCCAGCAGCCGAGAGCACAGGACAGTTAAAACCGGGGAGCTGTTTTTT	CASSREHRTVKTGELFF
-	TRBV5-1	TRBJ2-3	-	14	TGCGCCAGCAGCTCACGACAGGTCACAGATACGCAGTATTTT	CASSSRQVTDTQYF
-	TRBV5-1	TRBJ2-2	-	14	TGCGCCAGCAGCCTTGGACTTGATACCGGGGAGCTGTTTTTT	CASSLGLDTGELFF
-	TRBV7-2	TRBJ2-7	-	15	TGTGCCAGCAGCTTAGGTCACGGTTCCTCCTACGAGCAGTACTTC	CASSLGHGSSYEQYF
-	TRBV5-4	TRBJ2-3	-	14	TGTGCCAGCAGCTCAACCACAGGCACAGATACGCAGTATTTT	CASSSTTGTDTQYF